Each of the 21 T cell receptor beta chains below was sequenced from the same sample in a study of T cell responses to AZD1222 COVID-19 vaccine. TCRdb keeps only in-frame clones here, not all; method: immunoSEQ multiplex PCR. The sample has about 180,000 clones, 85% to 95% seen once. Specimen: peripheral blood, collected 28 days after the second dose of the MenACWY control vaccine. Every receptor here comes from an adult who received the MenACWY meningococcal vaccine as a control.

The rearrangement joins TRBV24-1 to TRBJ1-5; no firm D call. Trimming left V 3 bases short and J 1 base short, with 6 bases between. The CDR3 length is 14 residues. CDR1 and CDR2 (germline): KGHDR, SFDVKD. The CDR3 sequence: CATSDDGSNQPQHF. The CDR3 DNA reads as TGTGCCACCAGTGATGACGGGAGCAATCAGCCCCAGCATTTT.

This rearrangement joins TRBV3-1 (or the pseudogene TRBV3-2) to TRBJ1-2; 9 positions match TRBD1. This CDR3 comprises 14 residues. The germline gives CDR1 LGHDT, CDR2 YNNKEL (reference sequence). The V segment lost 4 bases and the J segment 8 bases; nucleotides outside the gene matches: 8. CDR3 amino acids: CASSLNTGGDGYTF. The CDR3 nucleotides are TGTGCCAGCAGCCTCAATACAGGGGGCGACGGCTACACCTTC.

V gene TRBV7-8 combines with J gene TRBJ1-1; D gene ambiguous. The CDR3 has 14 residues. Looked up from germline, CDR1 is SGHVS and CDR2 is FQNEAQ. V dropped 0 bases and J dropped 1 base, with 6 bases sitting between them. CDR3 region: CASSLAFANTEAFF. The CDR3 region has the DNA TGTGCCAGCAGCTTAGCCTTCGCGAACACTGAAGCTTTCTTT. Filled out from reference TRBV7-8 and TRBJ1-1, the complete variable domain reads GAGVSQSPRYKVAKRGQDVALRCDPISGHVSLFWYQQALGQGPEFLTYFQNEAQLDKSGLPSDRFFAERPEGSVSTLKIQRTQQEDSAVYLCASSLAFANTEAFFGQGTRLTVV.

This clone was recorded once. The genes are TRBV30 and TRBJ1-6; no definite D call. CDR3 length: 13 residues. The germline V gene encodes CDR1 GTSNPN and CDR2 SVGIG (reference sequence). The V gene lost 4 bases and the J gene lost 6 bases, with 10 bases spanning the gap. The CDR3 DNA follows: TGTGCCTGGAAGGAACTGATTAATTCACCCCTCCACTTT. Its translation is CAWKELINSPLHF.

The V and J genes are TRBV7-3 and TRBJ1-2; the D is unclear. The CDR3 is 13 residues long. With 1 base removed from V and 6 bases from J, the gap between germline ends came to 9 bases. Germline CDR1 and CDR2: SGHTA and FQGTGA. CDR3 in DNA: TGTGCCAGCAGCTTAAATGGCGGGGATGGCTACACCTTC. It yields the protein CASSLNGGDGYTF.

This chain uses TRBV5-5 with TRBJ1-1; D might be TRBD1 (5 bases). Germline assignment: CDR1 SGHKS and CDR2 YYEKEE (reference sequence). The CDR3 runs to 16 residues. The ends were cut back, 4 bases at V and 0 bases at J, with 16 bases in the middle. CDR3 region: CASSLRQLYMNTEAFF. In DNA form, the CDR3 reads TGTGCCAGCAGCCTTAGACAGTTATACATGAACACTGAAGCTTTCTTT.

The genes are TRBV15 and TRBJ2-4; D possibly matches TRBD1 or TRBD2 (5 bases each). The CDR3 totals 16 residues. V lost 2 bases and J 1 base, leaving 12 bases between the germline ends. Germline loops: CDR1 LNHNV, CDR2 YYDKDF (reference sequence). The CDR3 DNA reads TGTGCCACCAGCAGACCCAGGGAGCTCGCCAAAAACATTCAGTACTTC. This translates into CATSRPRELAKNIQYF. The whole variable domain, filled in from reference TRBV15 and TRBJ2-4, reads DAMVIQNPRYQVTQFGKPVTLSCSQTLNHNVMYWYQQKSSQAPKLLFHYYDKDFNNEADTPDNFQSRRPNTSFCFLDIRSPGLGDTAMYLCATSRPRELAKNIQYFGAGTRLSVL.

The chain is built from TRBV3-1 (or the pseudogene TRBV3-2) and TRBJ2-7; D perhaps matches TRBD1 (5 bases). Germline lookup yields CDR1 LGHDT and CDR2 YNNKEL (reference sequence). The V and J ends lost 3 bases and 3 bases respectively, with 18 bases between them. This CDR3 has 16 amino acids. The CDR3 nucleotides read TGTGCCAGCAGCCACAACGTTGGAGACAGAGGCTACGAGCAGTACTTC. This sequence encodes CASSHNVGDRGYEQYF.

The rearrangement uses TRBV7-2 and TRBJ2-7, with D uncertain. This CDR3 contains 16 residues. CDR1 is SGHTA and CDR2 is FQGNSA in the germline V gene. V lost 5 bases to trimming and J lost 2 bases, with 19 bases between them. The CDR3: CASSRVLISWAYEQYF. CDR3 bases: TGTGCCAGCAGCCGGGTGCTTATATCCTGGGCCTACGAGCAGTACTTC. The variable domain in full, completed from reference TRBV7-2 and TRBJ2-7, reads GAGVSQSPSNKVTEKGKDVELRCDPISGHTALYWYRQSLGQGLEFLIYFQGNSAPDKSGLPSDRFSAERTGGSVSTLTIQRTQQEDSAVYLCASSRVLISWAYEQYFGPGTRLTVT.

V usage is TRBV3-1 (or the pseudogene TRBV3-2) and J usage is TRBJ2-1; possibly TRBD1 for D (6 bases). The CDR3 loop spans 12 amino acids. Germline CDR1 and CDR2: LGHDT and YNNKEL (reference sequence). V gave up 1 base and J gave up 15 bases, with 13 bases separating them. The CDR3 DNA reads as TGTGCCAGCAGCCAAGCGACAGGAGTCTTGTTCTTC. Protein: CASSQATGVLFF.

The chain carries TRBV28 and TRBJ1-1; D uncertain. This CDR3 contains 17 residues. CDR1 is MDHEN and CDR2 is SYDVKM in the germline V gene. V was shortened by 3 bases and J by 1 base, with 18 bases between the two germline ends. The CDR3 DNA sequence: TGTGCCAGCAGTTTGCGTAGGTTTTTAGTCCAGAACACTGAAGCTTTCTTT. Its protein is CASSLRRFLVQNTEAFF. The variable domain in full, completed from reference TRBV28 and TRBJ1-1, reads DVKVTQSSRYLVKRTGEKVFLECVQDMDHENMFWYRQDPGLGLRLIYFSYDVKMKEKGDIPEGYSVSREKKERFSLILESASTNQTSMYLCASSLRRFLVQNTEAFFGQGTRLTVV.

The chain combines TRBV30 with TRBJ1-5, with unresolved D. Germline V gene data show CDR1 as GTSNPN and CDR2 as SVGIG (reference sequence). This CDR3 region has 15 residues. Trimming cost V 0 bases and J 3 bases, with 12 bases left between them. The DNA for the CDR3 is TGTGCCTGGAGTGTCAACAGCGGCCACAATCAGCCCCAGCATTTT. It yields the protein CAWSVNSGHNQPQHF.

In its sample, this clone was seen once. The CDR3 sequence is CASSPVRQESTKNIQYF. CDR3 in DNA: TGTGCCAGCTCACCAGTGCGACAGGAGTCTACGAAAAACATTCAGTACTTC. The chain recombines TRBV18 with TRBJ2-4; D is possibly TRBD1 (6 bases). CDR3 size: 17 residues. The germline V gene encodes CDR1 KGHSH and CDR2 LQKENI. Trimming left V 2 bases short and J 4 bases short, with 18 bases between.

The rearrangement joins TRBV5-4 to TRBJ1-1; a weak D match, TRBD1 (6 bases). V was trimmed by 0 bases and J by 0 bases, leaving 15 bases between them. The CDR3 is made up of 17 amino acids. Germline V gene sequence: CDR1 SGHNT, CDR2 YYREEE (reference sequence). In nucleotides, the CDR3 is TGTGCCAGCAGCTTGGCAGGGGCGGGAGGTCTGAACACTGAAGCTTTCTTT. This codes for CASSLAGAGGLNTEAFF.

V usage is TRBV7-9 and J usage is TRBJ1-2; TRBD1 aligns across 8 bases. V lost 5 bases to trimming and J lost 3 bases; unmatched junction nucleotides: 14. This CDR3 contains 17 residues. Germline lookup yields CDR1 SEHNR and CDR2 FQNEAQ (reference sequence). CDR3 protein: CASSRKYRKDRDYGYTF. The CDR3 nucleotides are TGTGCCAGCAGCCGTAAATACCGCAAGGACAGGGACTATGGCTACACCTTC.

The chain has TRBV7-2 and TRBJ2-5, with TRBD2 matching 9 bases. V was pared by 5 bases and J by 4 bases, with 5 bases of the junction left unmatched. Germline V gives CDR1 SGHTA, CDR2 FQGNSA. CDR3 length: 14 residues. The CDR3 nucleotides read TGTGCCAGCAGCAGAGGCGGGGGGGGAGAGACCCAGTACTTC. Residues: CASSRGGGGETQYF. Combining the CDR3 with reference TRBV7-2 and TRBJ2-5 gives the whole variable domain GAGVSQSPSNKVTEKGKDVELRCDPISGHTALYWYRQSLGQGLEFLIYFQGNSAPDKSGLPSDRFSAERTGGSVSTLTIQRTQQEDSAVYLCASSRGGGGETQYFGPGTRLLVL.

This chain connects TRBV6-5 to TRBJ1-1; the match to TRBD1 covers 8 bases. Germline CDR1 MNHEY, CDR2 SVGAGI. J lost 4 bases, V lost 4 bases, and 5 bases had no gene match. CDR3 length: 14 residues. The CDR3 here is CASSFGQGRTEAFF. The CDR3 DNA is TGTGCCAGCAGTTTTGGACAGGGTCGCACTGAAGCTTTCTTT.

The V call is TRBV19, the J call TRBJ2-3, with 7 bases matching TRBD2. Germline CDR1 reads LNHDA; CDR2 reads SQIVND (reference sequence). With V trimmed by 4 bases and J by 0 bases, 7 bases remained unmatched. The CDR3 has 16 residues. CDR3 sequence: CASSSGGAGSTDTQYF. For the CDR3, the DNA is TGTGCCAGTAGTAGTGGGGGAGCGGGGAGCACAGATACGCAGTATTTT.

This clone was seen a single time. The CDR3 reads CASSYQPSGANVLTF. The CDR3 nucleotides read TGTGCCAGCAGTTACCAGCCCTCTGGGGCCAACGTCCTGACTTTC. The rearrangement joins TRBV6-6 to TRBJ2-6; D is uncertain. The V gene's germline CDR1 is MNHNY and CDR2 SVGAGI (reference sequence). CDR3 length equals 15 residues. The V and J ends lost 2 bases and 0 bases respectively, with 5 bases between them.

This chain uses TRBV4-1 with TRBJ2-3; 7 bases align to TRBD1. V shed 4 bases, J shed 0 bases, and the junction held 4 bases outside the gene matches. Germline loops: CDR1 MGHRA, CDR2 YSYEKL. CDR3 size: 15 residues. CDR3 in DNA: TGCGCCAGCAGCCCGTCGACAGGGAGCACAGATACGCAGTATTTT. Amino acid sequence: CASSPSTGSTDTQYF.

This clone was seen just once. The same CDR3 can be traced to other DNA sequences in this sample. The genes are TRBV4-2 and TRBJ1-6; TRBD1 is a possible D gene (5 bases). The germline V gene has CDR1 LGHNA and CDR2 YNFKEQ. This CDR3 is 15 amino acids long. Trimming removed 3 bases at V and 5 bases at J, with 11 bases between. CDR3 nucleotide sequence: TGTGCCAGCAGCCACCGGGACGGGGATAATTCACCCCTCCACTTT. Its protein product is CASSHRDGDNSPLHF.